This T cell receptor beta chain originates from a study of control samples from healthy donors and cancer patients. Assay: immunoSEQ multiplex PCR; the TCRdb copy retains only in-frame clones and omits some. The top ten hold roughly 1.3% of the sample, which has some 90,000 clones, 70% to 90% seen once. The CDR3 has 15 residues. J lost 4 bases, V lost 6 bases, and 9 bases had no gene match. Germline-derived CDR1 and CDR2 are MDHEN and SYDVKM. The chain has TRBV28 and TRBJ2-1, with 7 bases fitting TRBD1. This TCR derives from a woman in her forties or fifties in good health. Sequenced: blood. The CDR3 DNA sequence: TGTGCCAGCAGCCAGACGACGGGACAGTACAATGAGCAGTTCTTC. It is translated as CASSQTTGQYNEQFF.